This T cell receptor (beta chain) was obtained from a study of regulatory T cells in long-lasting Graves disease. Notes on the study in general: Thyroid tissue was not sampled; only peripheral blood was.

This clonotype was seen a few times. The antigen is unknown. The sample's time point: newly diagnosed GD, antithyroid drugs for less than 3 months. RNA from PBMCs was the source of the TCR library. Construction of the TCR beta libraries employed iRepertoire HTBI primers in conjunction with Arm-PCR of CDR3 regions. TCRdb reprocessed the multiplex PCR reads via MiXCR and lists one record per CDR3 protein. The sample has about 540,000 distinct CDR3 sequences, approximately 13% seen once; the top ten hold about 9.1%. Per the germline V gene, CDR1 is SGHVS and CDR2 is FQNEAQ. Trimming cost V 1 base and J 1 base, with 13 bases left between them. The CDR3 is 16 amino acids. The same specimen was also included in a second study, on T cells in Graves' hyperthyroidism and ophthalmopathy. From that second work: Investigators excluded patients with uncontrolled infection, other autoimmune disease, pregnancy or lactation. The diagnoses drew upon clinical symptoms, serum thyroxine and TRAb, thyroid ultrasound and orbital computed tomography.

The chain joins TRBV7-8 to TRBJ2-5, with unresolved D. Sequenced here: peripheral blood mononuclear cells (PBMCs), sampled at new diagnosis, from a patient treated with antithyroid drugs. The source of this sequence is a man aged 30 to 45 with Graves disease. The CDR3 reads CASSLEYGRAQETQYF. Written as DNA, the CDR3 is TGTGCCAGCAGCTTAGAATACGGACGGGCCCAAGAGACCCAGTACTTC.